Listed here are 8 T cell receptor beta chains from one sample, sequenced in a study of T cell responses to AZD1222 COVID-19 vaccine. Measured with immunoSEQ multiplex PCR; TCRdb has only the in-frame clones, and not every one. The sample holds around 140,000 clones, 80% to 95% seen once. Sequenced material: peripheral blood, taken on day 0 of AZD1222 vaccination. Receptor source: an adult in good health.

For the CDR3, the DNA is TGTGCCAGCAGCAAAGGAGCAGGGCGCACAGATACGCAGTATTTT. Translation gives CASSKGAGRTDTQYF. The rearrangement uses TRBV21-1 and TRBJ2-3; TRBD1 is taken as the D call from the table, unchecked against the DNA. TRBV21-1 is a pseudogene locus. The CDR3 has 15 residues.

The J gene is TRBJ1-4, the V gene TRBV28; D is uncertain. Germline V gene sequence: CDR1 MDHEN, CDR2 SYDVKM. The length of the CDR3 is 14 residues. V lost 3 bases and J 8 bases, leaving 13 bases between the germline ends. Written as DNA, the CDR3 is TGTGCCAGCAGTTTCCGGCCGGGGAAGGAAAAACTGTTTTTT. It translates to CASSFRPGKEKLFF.

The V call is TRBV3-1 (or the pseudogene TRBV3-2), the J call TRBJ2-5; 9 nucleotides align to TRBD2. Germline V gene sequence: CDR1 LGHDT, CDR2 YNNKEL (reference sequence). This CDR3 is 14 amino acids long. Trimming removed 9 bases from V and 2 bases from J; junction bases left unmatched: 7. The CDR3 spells CASRREGGQETQYF. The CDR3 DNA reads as TGTGCCAGTAGGCGGGAGGGCGGGCAAGAGACCCAGTACTTC.

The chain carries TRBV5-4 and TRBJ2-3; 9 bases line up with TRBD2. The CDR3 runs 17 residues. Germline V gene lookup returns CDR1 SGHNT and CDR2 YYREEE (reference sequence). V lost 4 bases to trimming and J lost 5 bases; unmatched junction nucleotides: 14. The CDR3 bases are TGTGCCAGCAGCCAAACCCGGTCTAGCGGGATCATAGATACGCAGTATTTT. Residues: CASSQTRSSGIIDTQYF.

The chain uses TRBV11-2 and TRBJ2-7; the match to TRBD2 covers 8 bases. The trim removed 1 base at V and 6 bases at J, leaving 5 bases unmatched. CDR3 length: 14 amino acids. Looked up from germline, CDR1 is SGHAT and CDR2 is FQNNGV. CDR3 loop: CASSLAGGFAEQYF. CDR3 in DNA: TGTGCCAGCAGCTTAGCGGGAGGGTTCGCCGAGCAGTACTTC.

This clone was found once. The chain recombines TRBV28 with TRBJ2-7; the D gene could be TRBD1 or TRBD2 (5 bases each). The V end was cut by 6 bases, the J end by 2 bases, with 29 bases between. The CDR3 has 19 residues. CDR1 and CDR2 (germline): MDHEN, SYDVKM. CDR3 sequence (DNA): TGTGCCAGCAGCTACACTATTACGGGGTACATACAGGTTACCTACGAGCAGTACTTC. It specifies CASSYTITGYIQVTYEQYF.

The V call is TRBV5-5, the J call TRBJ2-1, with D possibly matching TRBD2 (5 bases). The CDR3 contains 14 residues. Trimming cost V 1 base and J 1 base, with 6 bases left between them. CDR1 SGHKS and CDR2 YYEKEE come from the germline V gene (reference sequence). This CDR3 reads CASSLSGSYNEQFF. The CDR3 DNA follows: TGTGCCAGCAGCTTGTCGGGGTCCTACAATGAGCAGTTCTTC.

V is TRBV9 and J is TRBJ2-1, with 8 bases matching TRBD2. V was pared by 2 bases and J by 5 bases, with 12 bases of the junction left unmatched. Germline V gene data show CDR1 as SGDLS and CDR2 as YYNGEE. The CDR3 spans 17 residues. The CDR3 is CASSVFRASGSNNEQFF. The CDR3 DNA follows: TGTGCCAGCAGCGTGTTTCGGGCGAGCGGGAGTAACAATGAGCAGTTCTTC.